The clone carrying this T cell receptor beta chain was observed a handful of times. These data come from a study of T cells in Graves' hyperthyroidism and ophthalmopathy. The CDR3 consists of 17 residues. V was pared by 5 bases and J by 8 bases, with 28 bases between. Germline loops: CDR1 DFQATT, CDR2 SNEGSKA (reference sequence). Disease duration under 2 months; hyperthyroidism patients were aged 18 to 65. Patients having uncontrolled infection, another autoimmune disease, pregnancy or lactation were not included. Amplified TCR beta CDR3 regions came from RNA transcripts. RT-PCR in the first round (using the HTBI primer set) targeted the TCR CDR3. TCRdb used MiXCR to reprocess the multiplex PCR reads, holding one entry per CDR3 protein. The sample lists hundreds of thousands of distinct CDR3 sequences; roughly 17% were seen once.

This receptor was taken from a woman in her 30s with Graves' hyperthyroidism. Sequencing was done on a sample of blood. V is TRBV20-1 and J is TRBJ2-1; D gene unclear. The CDR3 DNA reads as TGCAGTGCTGAGACCCTGGCTCTAAGGGCCCTCGGGTATGAGCAGTTCTTC. This encodes CSAETLALRALGYEQFF.